The 26 T cell receptor beta chains in this list originate from one sample, sequenced in a study of human T cells and chemical hapten exposure. TCRdb redid the calling of the RACE reads with MiXCR, one entry per CDR3 protein. The sample holds around 95,000 distinct CDR3 sequences, approximately 11% seen once. Time point described: pre-sensitization, week 0. Treatment: therapeutic diphenylcyclopropenone sensitization with weekly scalp DPC. The source material was whole blood, sampled in connection with sensitization to the hapten diphenylcyclopropenone (DPC). Receptors were obtained from a woman in her sixties with alopecia areata. Some clones in this sample may be carry-over from other donors' samples.

The CDR3 loop is CASSRGDSIYEQYF. The CDR3 DNA reads as TGTGCCAGTTCAAGAGGGGACAGTATCTACGAGCAGTACTTC. The chain uses TRBV5-4 and TRBJ2-7, with 7 positions matching TRBD1. The CDR3 has 14 residues. CDR1 and CDR2 from the germline V gene are SGHNT and YYREEE (reference sequence). V dropped 8 bases and J dropped 3; count of bases not matched to a gene: 11.

This clonotype has just a few counts. The CDR3 loop is CASSLWGGVSSTDTQYF. The CDR3 coding sequence is TGTGCCAGCAGTTTATGGGGCGGAGTATCTAGCACAGATACGCAGTATTTT. The chain recombines TRBV12-3 or TRBV12-4 with TRBJ2-3; D may be TRBD1 (5 bases). CDR3 length: 17 residues. V was pared by 2 bases and J by 0 bases, with 15 bases between.

This clonotype was seen repeatedly, ten times or more. V is TRBV3-1 and J is TRBJ2-7, with 7 nucleotides matching TRBD1. J lost 7 bases, V lost 4 bases, and 7 bases had no gene match. The CDR3 contains 13 residues. Germline values: CDR1 LGHDT, CDR2 YNNKEL (reference sequence). The CDR3 region has the DNA TGTGCCAGCAGCCTAACAGGGGCCGGGGAGCAGTACTTC. This translates into CASSLTGAGEQYF.

The sample holds many counts of this clonotype. The V gene is TRBV18, the J gene TRBJ1-2, with D possibly being TRBD1 (5 bases). Trimming cost V 1 base and J 6 bases, with 15 bases left between them. In germline, CDR1 is KGHSH, CDR2 LQKENI. The CDR3 loop spans 15 amino acids. The DNA of the CDR3 is TGTGCCAGCTCACCACAAGACGGGGGGACCCATGGCTACACCTTC. Translation: CASSPQDGGTHGYTF.

There are many counts of this clonotype. V gene TRBV18 combines with J gene TRBJ1-4; D remains unclear. Germline CDR1 KGHSH, CDR2 LQKENI. V shed 6 bases and J shed 2 bases, with 1 base lying between them. CDR3 length equals 11 residues. The CDR3 DNA sequence: TGTGCCAGCTCCACTAATGAAAAACTGTTTTTT. Protein: CASSTNEKLFF.

The table lists this clonotype with many counts. The genes are TRBV5-1 and TRBJ2-7, with 9 positions matching TRBD1. In germline, CDR1 is SGHRS, CDR2 YFSETQ. The length of the CDR3 is 14 residues. The trim removed 3 bases at V and 2 bases at J, leaving 3 bases unmatched. CDR3 sequence reads: CASSSGTGTYEQYF. The CDR3 DNA reads TGCGCCAGCAGCTCCGGGACAGGGACCTACGAGCAGTACTTC. Looking up the rest from reference TRBV5-1 and TRBJ2-7 gives the full variable domain: KAGVTQTPRYLIKTRGQQVTLSCSPISGHRSVSWYQQTPGQGLQFLFEYFSETQRNKGNFPGRFSGRQFSNSRSEMNVSTLELGDSALYLCASSSGTGTYEQYFGPGTRLTVT.

This clonotype was observed a handful of times. The V gene is TRBV11-2, the J gene TRBJ2-7; weak D call: TRBD2 (6 bases). The V gene's germline CDR1 is SGHAT and CDR2 FQNNGV. Trimming pared 5 bases from V and 0 bases from J, leaving 14 bases between. The CDR3 consists of 15 residues. CDR3 loop: CASSPSDGSSYEQYF. Written as DNA, the CDR3 is TGTGCCAGCAGCCCCTCGGACGGGAGCTCCTACGAGCAGTACTTC.

This clonotype has at least ten counts. The chain employs TRBV4-2 and TRBJ2-7; a possible D gene is TRBD2 (5 bases). The CDR3 length is 13 residues. Germline-derived CDR1 and CDR2 are LGHNA and YNFKEQ. V lost 3 bases and J lost 5, with 11 bases in between. The CDR3 loop reads CASSHKLGDEQYF. The CDR3 coding sequence is TGTGCCAGCAGCCACAAACTCGGGGACGAGCAGTACTTC.

This clonotype was found a few times. V usage is TRBV10-3 and J usage is TRBJ2-7; D remains unclear. This CDR3 comprises 14 residues. V lost 7 bases and J 2 bases, leaving 15 bases between the germline ends. Germline V gene sequence: CDR1 ENHRY, CDR2 SYGVKD. CDR3 sequence: CAINNGWAAYEQYF. CDR3 bases: TGTGCCATCAATAATGGGTGGGCAGCCTACGAGCAGTACTTC.

V is TRBV5-1 and J is TRBJ1-1, with a tentative D call TRBD1 (6 bases). The length of the CDR3 is 14 residues. Germline V CDR1 and CDR2: SGHRS, YFSETQ. V was cut by 0 bases and J by 5 bases, with 11 bases left in between. CDR3 in DNA: TGCGCCAGCAGCTTGGGTGGGGGCTCGACTGAAGCTTTCTTT. Translated, it gives CASSLGGGSTEAFF.

The rearrangement links TRBV29-1 to TRBJ2-5, with D uncertain. CDR3 size: 13 residues. Per germline, CDR1 SQVTM and CDR2 ANQGSEA. The V end was cut by 6 bases, the J end by 2 bases, with 13 bases between. CDR3 region: CSVPGPHQETQYF. In DNA form, the CDR3 reads TGCAGCGTCCCGGGCCCTCATCAAGAGACCCAGTACTTC. Filled out from reference TRBV29-1 and TRBJ2-5, the complete variable domain reads SAVISQKPSRDICQRGTSLTIQCQVDSQVTMMFWYRQQPGQSLTLIATANQGSEATYESGFVIDKFPISRPNLTFSTLTVSNMSPEDSSIYLCSVPGPHQETQYFGPGTRLLVL.

This clonotype was picked up many times. The V gene is TRBV7-3, the J gene TRBJ2-1, with D possibly matching TRBD2 (7 bases). The V end lost 7 bases, the J end lost 4 bases, and 14 bases lay between the germline ends. Looked up from germline, CDR1 is SGHTA and CDR2 is FQGTGA. This CDR3 comprises 14 residues. CDR3 bases: TGTGCCAGCAAGGCGGGGGCCATGTACAATGAGCAGTTCTTC. As protein: CASKAGAMYNEQFF.

This clonotype was seen repeatedly, ten times or more. This chain connects TRBV29-1 to TRBJ1-2; D remains unclear. Germline V gene lookup returns CDR1 SQVTM and CDR2 ANQGSEA. V gave up 4 bases and J gave up 7 bases, with 10 bases separating them. The length of the CDR3 is 11 residues. The CDR3, as DNA: TGCAGCGTTGGTGGGGTGGTTGGCTACACCTTC. As protein: CSVGGVVGYTF.

This clonotype was observed many times. V gene TRBV25-1 combines with J gene TRBJ2-3; 9 bases match TRBD1. Losses at the gene ends were 6 bases for V and 0 bases for J; bases not matched to a gene: 4. The CDR3 extends over 15 amino acids. Germline V gene sequence: CDR1 MGHDK, CDR2 SYGVNS. DNA of the CDR3: TGTGCCAGCAGACAGGGGGCTACTAGCACAGATACGCAGTATTTT. Residues: CASRQGATSTDTQYF.

This clonotype was seen ten or more times. The rearrangement links TRBV11-2 to TRBJ1-6; 7 bases are a match to TRBD1. Per the germline V gene, CDR1 is SGHAT and CDR2 is FQNNGV. Germline trimming cut 5 bases from V and 8 bases from J; bases unmatched to any gene: 9. The CDR3 runs 15 residues. CDR3 region: CASSPAGQIHSPLHF. CDR3 DNA: TGTGCCAGCAGCCCCGCGGGACAGATCCATTCACCCCTCCACTTT.

This clonotype was detected ten times or more. V gene TRBV5-4 combines with J gene TRBJ1-2, with 10 bases aligning to TRBD1. CDR3 length: 15 amino acids. Unmatched junction bases numbered 6, after V lost 4 bases and J lost 3 bases. CDR1 is SGHNT and CDR2 is YYREEE in the germline V gene (reference sequence). The CDR3 nucleotides are TGTGCCAGCAGCGCCGCGGACAGGGGGGACTATGGCTACACCTTC. It specifies CASSAADRGDYGYTF.

This clonotype was observed a few times. The chain combines TRBV10-3 with TRBJ1-6; TRBD1 matches 8 bases. Germline loops: CDR1 ENHRY, CDR2 SYGVKD. V dropped 6 bases and J dropped 6; count of bases not matched to a gene: 4. The CDR3 is 14 amino acids. The CDR3 protein is CAIRGQAGNSPLHF. The DNA for the CDR3 is TGTGCCATCAGGGGACAGGCCGGTAATTCACCCCTCCACTTT.

The chain is built from TRBV4-1 and TRBJ2-3, with 12 bases aligning to TRBD2. Germline CDR1 is MGHRA and CDR2 is YSYEKL. CDR3 length equals 19 residues. The J segment lost 0 bases and the V segment lost 2 bases, leaving 9 bases of the junction unmatched. CDR3 bases: TGCGCCAGCAGCCAATCCGGGACTAGCGGGCCCGGGAGCACAGATACGCAGTATTTT. Encoded protein: CASSQSGTSGPGSTDTQYF.

This clonotype was counted ten times or more. V gene TRBV27 combines with J gene TRBJ2-2, with TRBD2 matching over 10 bases. This CDR3 region has 16 residues. The V gene's germline CDR1 is MNHEY and CDR2 SMNVEV (reference sequence). J was trimmed by 0 bases and V by 5 bases; bases with no gene match: 3. The chain's CDR3 is CASSGLAAANTGELFF. CDR3 DNA: TGTGCCAGCAGTGGACTAGCGGCCGCGAACACCGGGGAGCTGTTTTTT.

This clonotype has a count of ten or more. The genes are TRBV29-1 and TRBJ1-4; D perhaps matches TRBD1 (6 bases). Germline CDR1 SQVTM, CDR2 ANQGSEA. V dropped 6 bases and J dropped 7 bases, with 9 bases sitting between them. This CDR3 comprises 11 residues. This chain's CDR3 is CSVGQPEKLFF. The CDR3 nucleotides read TGCAGCGTCGGACAGCCTGAAAAACTGTTTTTT.

The CDR3 loop is CASSSGAGIDTQYF. The CDR3 DNA is TGTGCCAGCAGTTCAGGGGCAGGAATTGATACGCAGTATTTT. The chain joins TRBV12-3 or TRBV12-4 to TRBJ2-3, with TRBD1 as a possible D gene (6 bases). Trimming stripped 4 bases from V and 6 bases from J, with 14 bases between. CDR3 size: 14 residues.

The chain couples TRBV20-1 to TRBJ2-1, with D perhaps TRBD1 or TRBD2 (5 bases each). The germline V gene has CDR1 DFQATT and CDR2 SNEGSKA (reference sequence). The CDR3 length is 17 residues. V lost 7 bases to trimming and J lost 4 bases, with 26 bases between them. CDR3 sequence reads: CSVVGDLTPNSYNEQFF. The CDR3 bases are TGCAGTGTAGTTGGGGACCTAACGCCAAACTCATACAATGAGCAGTTCTTC.

This clonotype appeared many times. The chain couples TRBV7-2 to TRBJ2-7, with D maybe TRBD2 (7 bases). Germline assignment: CDR1 SGHTA and CDR2 FQGNSA. The V gene lost 6 bases and the J gene lost 2 bases, with 29 bases spanning the gap. The CDR3 spans 19 residues. The CDR3 spells CASRPMGGLSSAKTYEQYF. The CDR3, as DNA: TGTGCCAGCAGACCCATGGGGGGGCTCTCTTCAGCGAAAACCTACGAGCAGTACTTC.

The chain has TRBV11-2 and TRBJ2-1; possible D gene TRBD1, 6 bases. CDR1 SGHAT and CDR2 FQNNGV come from the germline V gene. With 1 base removed from V and 7 bases from J, the gap between germline ends came to 8 bases. The CDR3 runs to 13 residues. CDR3 sequence: CASSLVQGNEQFF. The CDR3 coding sequence is TGTGCCAGCAGCTTAGTTCAGGGGAATGAGCAGTTCTTC.

Ten or more counts support this clonotype. The genes are TRBV18 and TRBJ1-2, with 10 bases identical to TRBD1. Germline loops: CDR1 KGHSH, CDR2 LQKENI. V gave up 0 bases and J gave up 8 bases; unmatched junction bases: 3. The CDR3 has 14 amino acids. This chain's CDR3 is CASSPPGQGNGYTF. The CDR3 DNA follows: TGTGCCAGCTCACCACCGGGACAGGGGAACGGCTACACCTTC.

This clonotype occurred many times. The chain has TRBV7-9 and TRBJ2-1; 7 bases fit TRBD2. Trimming at V came to 0 bases and at J to 0 bases, leaving 5 bases not matched to a gene. The CDR3 is 17 amino acids. The V gene's germline CDR1 is SEHNR and CDR2 FQNEAQ (reference sequence). Here the CDR3 DNA reads TGTGCCAGCAGCTTAGCCAGGGAGGGCCACTCCTACAATGAGCAGTTCTTC. Translation gives CASSLAREGHSYNEQFF.